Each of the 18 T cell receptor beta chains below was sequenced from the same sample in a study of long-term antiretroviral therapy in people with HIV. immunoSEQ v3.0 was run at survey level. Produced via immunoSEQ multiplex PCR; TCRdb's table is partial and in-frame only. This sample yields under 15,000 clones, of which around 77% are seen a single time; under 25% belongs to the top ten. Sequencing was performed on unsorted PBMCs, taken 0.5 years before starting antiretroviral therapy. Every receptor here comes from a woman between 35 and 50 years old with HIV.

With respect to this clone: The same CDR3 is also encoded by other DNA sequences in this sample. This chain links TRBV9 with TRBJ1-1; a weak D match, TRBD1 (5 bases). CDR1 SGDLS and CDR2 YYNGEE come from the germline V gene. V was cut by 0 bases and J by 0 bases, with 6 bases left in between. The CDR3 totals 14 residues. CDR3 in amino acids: CASSVDRMNTEAFF. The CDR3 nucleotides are TGTGCCAGCAGCGTAGACAGGATGAACACTGAAGCTTTCTTT.

This CDR3 reads CASSLRAGARIGNTIYF. CDR3 in DNA: TGTGCCAGCAGCTTACGGGCAGGGGCAAGAATAGGAAACACCATATATTTT. V is TRBV7-8 and J is TRBJ1-3, with a weak D call TRBD1 (6 bases). This CDR3 contains 17 residues. The V end was cut by 2 bases, the J end by 4 bases, with 18 bases between. Per germline, CDR1 SGHVS and CDR2 FQNEAQ.

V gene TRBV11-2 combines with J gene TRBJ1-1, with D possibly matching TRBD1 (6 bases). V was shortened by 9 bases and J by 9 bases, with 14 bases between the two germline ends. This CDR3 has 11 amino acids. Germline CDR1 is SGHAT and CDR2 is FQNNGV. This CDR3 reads CASLGDMQAFF. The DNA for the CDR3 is TGTGCCAGTCTCGGGGACATGCAAGCTTTCTTT.

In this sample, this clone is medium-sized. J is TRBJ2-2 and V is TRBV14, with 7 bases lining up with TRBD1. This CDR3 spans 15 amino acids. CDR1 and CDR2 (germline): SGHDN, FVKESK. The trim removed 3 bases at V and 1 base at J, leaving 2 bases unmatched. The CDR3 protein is CASSHRTGNTGELFF. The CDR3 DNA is TGTGCCAGCAGCCATAGGACAGGGAACACCGGGGAGCTGTTTTTT.

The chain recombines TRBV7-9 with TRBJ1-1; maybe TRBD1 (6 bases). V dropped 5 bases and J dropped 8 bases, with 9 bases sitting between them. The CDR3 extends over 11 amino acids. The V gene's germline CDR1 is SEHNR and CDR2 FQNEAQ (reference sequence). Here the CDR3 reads CASSKGGEAFF. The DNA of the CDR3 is TGTGCCAGCAGCAAGGGGGGCGAAGCTTTCTTT. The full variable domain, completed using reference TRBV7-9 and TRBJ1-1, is DTGVSQNPRHKITKRGQNVTFRCDPISEHNRLYWYRQTLGQGPEFLTYFQNEAQLEKSRLLSDRFSAERPKGSFSTLEIQRTEQGDSAMYLCASSKGGEAFFGQGTRLTVV.

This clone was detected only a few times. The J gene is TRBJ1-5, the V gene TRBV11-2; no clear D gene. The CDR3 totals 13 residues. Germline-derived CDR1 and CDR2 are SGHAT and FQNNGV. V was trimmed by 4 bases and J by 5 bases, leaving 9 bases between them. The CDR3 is CASSSEADQPQHF. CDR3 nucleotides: TGTGCCAGCAGCTCTGAGGCAGATCAGCCCCAGCATTTT.

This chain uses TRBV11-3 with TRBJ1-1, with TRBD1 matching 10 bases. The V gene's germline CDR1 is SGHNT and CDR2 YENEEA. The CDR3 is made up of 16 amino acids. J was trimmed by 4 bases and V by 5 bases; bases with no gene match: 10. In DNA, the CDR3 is TGTGCCAGCAGCCCTTCGGACAGGGGGTACACCACTGAAGCTTTCTTT. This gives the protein CASSPSDRGYTTEAFF.

The CDR3 spells CASSGGQGADGYTF. In DNA form, the CDR3 reads TGTGCCAGCAGTGGGGGACAGGGGGCCGATGGCTACACCTTC. The J gene is TRBJ1-2, the V gene TRBV2; 12 nucleotides match TRBD1. The CDR3 extends over 14 amino acids. Trimming took 4 bases from V and 6 from J; bases not matched to a gene: 3. Germline loops: CDR1 SNHLY, CDR2 FYNNEI.

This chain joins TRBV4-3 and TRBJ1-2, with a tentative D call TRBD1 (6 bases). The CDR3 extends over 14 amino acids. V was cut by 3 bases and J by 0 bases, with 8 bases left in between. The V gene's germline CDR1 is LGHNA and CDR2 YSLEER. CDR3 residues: CASSHGTPNYGYTF. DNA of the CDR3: TGCGCCAGCAGCCACGGGACACCTAACTATGGCTACACCTTC.

DNA for the CDR3: TGTGCCAGCAGTTCAGGGGTATCCTATCATGAGCAGTTCTTC. This encodes CASSSGVSYHEQFF. The chain combines TRBV27 with TRBJ2-1, with TRBD1 as a possible D gene (6 bases). Germline values: CDR1 MNHEY, CDR2 SMNVEV (reference sequence). V was cut by 4 bases and J by 8 bases, with 15 bases left in between. This CDR3 contains 14 residues.

CDR3 sequence reads: CASSPGLFTEAFF. The CDR3 nucleotides are TGTGCCAGCAGTCCCGGACTCTTCACTGAAGCTTTCTTT. J is TRBJ1-1 and V is TRBV6-5; D is undetermined. Trimming shortened V by 5 bases and J by 4 bases, and 11 bases separated the two germline ends. The CDR3 is 13 residues long. Germline assignment: CDR1 MNHEY and CDR2 SVGAGI.

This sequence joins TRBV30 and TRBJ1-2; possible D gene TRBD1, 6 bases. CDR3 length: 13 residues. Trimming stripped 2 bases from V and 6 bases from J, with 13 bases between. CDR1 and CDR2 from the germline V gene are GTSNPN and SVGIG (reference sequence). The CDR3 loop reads CAWSHREDNGYTF. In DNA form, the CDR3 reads TGTGCCTGGAGTCACAGGGAGGATAATGGCTACACCTTC.

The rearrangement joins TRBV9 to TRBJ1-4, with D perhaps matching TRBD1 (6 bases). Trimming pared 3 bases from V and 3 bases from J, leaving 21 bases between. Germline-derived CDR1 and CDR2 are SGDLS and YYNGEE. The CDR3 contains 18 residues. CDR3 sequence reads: CASSGSVAGGLPNEKLFF. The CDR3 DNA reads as TGTGCCAGCAGCGGCTCCGTCGCGGGGGGGCTACCTAATGAAAAACTGTTTTTT.

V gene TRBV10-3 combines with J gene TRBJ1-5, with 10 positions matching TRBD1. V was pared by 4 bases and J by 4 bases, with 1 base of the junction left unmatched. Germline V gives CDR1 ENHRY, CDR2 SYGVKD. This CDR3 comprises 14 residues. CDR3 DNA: TGTGCCATCAGTGGGGGACAGGGGAATCAGCCCCAGCATTTT. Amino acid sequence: CAISGGQGNQPQHF.

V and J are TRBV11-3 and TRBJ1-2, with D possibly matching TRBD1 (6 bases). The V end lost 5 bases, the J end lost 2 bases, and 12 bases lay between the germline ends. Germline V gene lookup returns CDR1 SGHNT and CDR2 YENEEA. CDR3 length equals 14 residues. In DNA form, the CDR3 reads TGTGCCAGCAGCCCCGGACAGCTCAACTATGGCTACACCTTC. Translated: CASSPGQLNYGYTF.

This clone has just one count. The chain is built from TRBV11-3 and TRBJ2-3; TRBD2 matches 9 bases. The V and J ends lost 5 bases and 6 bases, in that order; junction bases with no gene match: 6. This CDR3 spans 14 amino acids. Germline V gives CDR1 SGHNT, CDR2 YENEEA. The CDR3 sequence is CASSPTSGSDTQYF. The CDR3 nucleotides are TGTGCCAGCAGCCCAACTAGCGGGTCCGATACGCAGTATTTT. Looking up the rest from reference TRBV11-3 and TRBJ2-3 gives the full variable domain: EAGVVQSPRYKIIEKKQPVAFWCNPISGHNTLYWYLQNLGQGPELLIRYENEEAVDDSQLPKDRFSAERLKGVDSTLKIQPAELGDSAVYLCASSPTSGSDTQYFGPGTRLTVL.

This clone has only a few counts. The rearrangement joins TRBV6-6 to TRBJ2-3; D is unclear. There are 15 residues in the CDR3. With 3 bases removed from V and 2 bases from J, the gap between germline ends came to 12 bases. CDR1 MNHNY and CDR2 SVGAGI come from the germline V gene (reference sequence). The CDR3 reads CASSYFDGNTDTQYF. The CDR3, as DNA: TGTGCCAGCAGTTATTTCGACGGCAACACAGATACGCAGTATTTT.

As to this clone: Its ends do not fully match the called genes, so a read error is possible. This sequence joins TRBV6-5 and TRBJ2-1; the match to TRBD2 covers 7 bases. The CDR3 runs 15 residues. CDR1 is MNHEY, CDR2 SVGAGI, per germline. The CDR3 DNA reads TGTGCCAGCAGTGTAACGACTAGCCCCTATAATGAGCAGTTCTTC. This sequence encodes CASSVTTSPYNEQFF.